The 28 T cell receptor beta chains reported below all come from one sample, sequenced in a study of OX40 agonist ivuxolimab in advanced cancers. Library prep was done by the immunoSEQ multiplex PCR assay. TCRdb took over this immuneACCESS table, retaining in-frame rearrangements with V and J assigned. Such tables are incomplete; in checked studies, under half of the missing clones stem from an unresolved V gene, and the remainder is unexplained. The sample table contains 20,000 or so clones; only one count was recorded for 86% of them. 10% to 15% of the sample is held by the ten biggest clonotypes. This material consisted of CD4+ or CD8+ T cells sorted from blood, taken in a trial of the OX40 agonist ivuxolimab. The receptors were sampled from an adult with an advanced solid tumor such as melanoma, head and neck, liver or kidney cancer.

V and J are TRBV7-9 and TRBJ2-1; 10 bases line up with TRBD2. The CDR3 runs to 16 residues. Germline-derived CDR1 and CDR2 are SEHNR and FQNEAQ (reference sequence). V was clipped by 6 bases and J by 6 bases; unmatched bases: 11. DNA of the CDR3: TGTGCCAGCAGTTTTACACTAGCGGGAACGTCCAATGAGCAGTTCTTC. This sequence encodes CASSFTLAGTSNEQFF.

The chain recombines TRBV5-1 with TRBJ2-7, with D hard to call. The length of the CDR3 is 11 residues. Per germline, CDR1 SGHRS and CDR2 YFSETQ. The V end was cut by 0 bases, the J end by 2 bases, with 0 bases between. Here the CDR3 reads CASSLAYEQYF. CDR3 nucleotide sequence: TGCGCCAGCAGCTTGGCCTACGAGCAGTACTTC.

This sequence joins TRBV7-9 and TRBJ2-7; D may be TRBD1 (6 bases). The CDR3 covers 13 residues. Looked up from germline, CDR1 is SEHNR and CDR2 is FQNEAQ (reference sequence). V gave up 6 bases and J gave up 6 bases, with 15 bases separating them. In DNA form, the CDR3 reads TGTGCCAGCAGAGGACAGAGCAATGGCGAGCAGTACTTC. This sequence encodes CASRGQSNGEQYF. Full variable domain (missing parts from reference TRBV7-9 and TRBJ2-7): DTGVSQNPRHKITKRGQNVTFRCDPISEHNRLYWYRQTLGQGPEFLTYFQNEAQLEKSRLLSDRFSAERPKGSFSTLEIQRTEQGDSAMYLCASRGQSNGEQYFGPGTRLTVT.

The chain links TRBV7-9 to TRBJ1-2, with TRBD1 identical over 7 bases. The CDR3 is made up of 12 amino acids. Unmatched junction bases numbered 3, after V lost 4 bases and J lost 7 bases. Per the germline V gene, CDR1 is SEHNR and CDR2 is FQNEAQ (reference sequence). CDR3: CASSSGQAGYTF. In nucleotides, the CDR3 is TGTGCCAGCAGCTCCGGACAGGCTGGCTACACCTTC.

The chain has TRBV6-1 and TRBJ2-7; D gene ambiguous. This CDR3 spans 13 amino acids. V dropped 1 base and J dropped 0 bases, with 4 bases sitting between them. CDR1 MNHNS and CDR2 SASEGT come from the germline V gene. CDR3 coding DNA: TGTGCCAGCAGTGAAGTTTACTCCTACGAGCAGTACTTC. Translation gives CASSEVYSYEQYF.

The CDR3 DNA reads TGTGCCAGCAGCTCCCAAGACAGTAACACTGAAGCTTTCTTT. This gives the protein CASSSQDSNTEAFF. The chain has TRBV7-9 and TRBJ1-1; weak D call: TRBD1 (5 bases). Germline V lookup: CDR1 SEHNR, CDR2 FQNEAQ (reference sequence). This CDR3 spans 14 amino acids. V lost 4 bases, J lost 2 bases, and 11 bases lay in between.

The gene calls are TRBV30 and TRBJ2-1; 8 bases are a match to TRBD2. CDR3 length equals 16 residues. V was pared by 0 bases and J by 4 bases, with 8 bases of the junction left unmatched. Germline V gives CDR1 GTSNPN, CDR2 SVGIG (reference sequence). The CDR3 loop is CAWSVPAGGFYNEQFF. CDR3 nucleotides: TGTGCCTGGAGTGTACCCGCGGGGGGCTTTTACAATGAGCAGTTCTTC.

CDR3 nucleotides: TGCGCCAGCAGCCAGAGCTCCTACAATGAGCAGTTCTTC. Encoded protein: CASSQSSYNEQFF. The chain employs TRBV4-1 and TRBJ2-1, with unresolved D. In germline, CDR1 is MGHRA, CDR2 YSYEKL. Trimming stripped 3 bases from V and 0 bases from J, with 3 bases between. There are 13 residues in the CDR3.

The CDR3 spells CASHPSGQPLYNEQFF. CDR3 nucleotides: TGTGCCAGCCACCCCTCGGGGCAGCCCCTGTACAATGAGCAGTTCTTC. V gene TRBV19 combines with J gene TRBJ2-1; D is possibly TRBD1 or TRBD2 (5 bases each). V lost 9 bases to trimming and J lost 4 bases, with 22 bases between them. The germline CDR1 and CDR2 sequences are LNHDA and SQIVND (reference sequence). CDR3 size: 16 residues.

CDR3 protein: CASSFIQGSSYEQYF. The CDR3 nucleotides read TGTGCCAGCAGTTTCATACAGGGGAGCTCCTACGAGCAGTACTTC. The rearrangement uses TRBV6-1 and TRBJ2-7; TRBD1 matches at 7 bases. The V segment lost 5 bases and the J segment 0 bases; nucleotides outside the gene matches: 7. Germline V gene lookup returns CDR1 MNHNS and CDR2 SASEGT. CDR3 length: 15 amino acids.

The V call is TRBV10-3, the J call TRBJ1-5, with TRBD1 as a possible D gene (6 bases). The CDR3 is 13 residues long. Germline CDR1 and CDR2: ENHRY and SYGVKD. V lost 11 bases, J lost 5 bases, and 16 bases lay in between. The CDR3 sequence: CAPPDSNYQPQHF. CDR3 coding DNA: TGTGCCCCCCCGGACAGCAACTATCAGCCCCAGCATTTT.

The chain carries TRBV11-2 and TRBJ2-1, with D possibly TRBD2 on 7 matching bases. There are 16 residues in the CDR3. With 7 bases removed from V and 0 bases from J, the gap between germline ends came to 16 bases. The V gene's germline CDR1 is SGHAT and CDR2 FQNNGV. In nucleotides, the CDR3 is TGTGCCAGCACCGGACCGGGGGGCAGCTCCTACAATGAGCAGTTCTTC. Translated, it gives CASTGPGGSSYNEQFF.

This sequence joins TRBV6-6 and TRBJ1-5; no firm D call. The CDR3 runs 14 residues. V was shortened by 5 bases and J by 6 bases, with 14 bases between the two germline ends. From germline, CDR1 is MNHNY and CDR2 SVGAGI (reference sequence). The CDR3 bases are TGTGCCAGCAGTCCCCAAGGGCCGGGTCAGCCCCAGCATTTT. Protein: CASSPQGPGQPQHF.

DNA for the CDR3: TGTGCCAGCAGTTATAGGGGGTCGGGTGGCACCGGGGAGCTGTTTTTT. This sequence encodes CASSYRGSGGTGELFF. The rearrangement joins TRBV6-5 to TRBJ2-2; D may be TRBD1 (6 bases). This CDR3 is built from 16 residues. V was cut by 3 bases and J by 4 bases, with 15 bases left in between. Germline loops: CDR1 MNHEY, CDR2 SVGAGI.

A few counts support this clone. The sample holds other DNA sequences that translate to the same CDR3. The chain joins TRBV5-1 to TRBJ1-1, with unresolved D. This CDR3 is built from 13 residues. Trimming left V 0 bases short and J 1 base short, with 4 bases between. The germline CDR1 and CDR2 sequences are SGHRS and YFSETQ. For the CDR3, the DNA is TGCGCCAGCAGCTTGGACCCGAACACTGAAGCTTTCTTT. This gives the protein CASSLDPNTEAFF.

The V and J genes are TRBV9 and TRBJ2-2; D remains ambiguous. CDR1 SGDLS and CDR2 YYNGEE come from the germline V gene. Trimming pared 3 bases from V and 4 bases from J, leaving 10 bases between. The CDR3 sequence is 14 residues long. The CDR3 region has the DNA TGTGCCAGCAGCGCCCGGGTCCCCACCGGGGAGCTGTTTTTT. This encodes CASSARVPTGELFF. Supplemented by reference TRBV9 and TRBJ2-2, the full variable domain reads DSGVTQTPKHLITATGQRVTLRCSPRSGDLSVYWYQQSLDQGLQFLIQYYNGEERAKGNILERFSAQQFPDLHSELNLSSLELGDSALYFCASSARVPTGELFFGEGSRLTVL.

This clone was seen a single time. The chain couples TRBV6-1 to TRBJ2-7; 9 positions agree with TRBD2. Trimming removed 5 bases from V and 6 bases from J; junction bases left unmatched: 8. This CDR3 has 14 amino acids. The germline V gene has CDR1 MNHNS and CDR2 SASEGT. DNA of the CDR3: TGTGCCAGCAGTCCTTCGGGACTAGCAGGCGAGCAGTACTTC. It specifies CASSPSGLAGEQYF.

This clone occurred once. The chain is built from TRBV7-2 and TRBJ2-7; D gene unclear. The germline gives CDR1 SGHTA, CDR2 FQGNSA. The CDR3 totals 13 residues. With 5 bases removed from V and 0 bases from J, the gap between germline ends came to 8 bases. DNA for the CDR3: TGTGCCAGCAGCACTTCAAACTCCTACGAGCAGTACTTC. It specifies CASSTSNSYEQYF.

The chain carries TRBV19 and TRBJ1-1, with a possible D match to TRBD1 (5 bases). Between the trimmed V and J ends, which lost 6 bases and 4 bases, there was a span of 12 bases. The germline CDR1 and CDR2 sequences are LNHDA and SQIVND (reference sequence). The CDR3 covers 13 residues. The CDR3 DNA is TGTGCCAGTAGCCCAGGGTTCCGCACTGAAGCTTTCTTT. It yields the protein CASSPGFRTEAFF.

The rearrangement joins TRBV6-5 to TRBJ2-2; TRBD1 matches 7 bases. The J segment lost 6 bases and the V segment lost 6 bases, leaving 10 bases of the junction unmatched. Germline CDR1 reads MNHEY; CDR2 reads SVGAGI. The CDR3 runs to 15 residues. The CDR3 nucleotides read TGTGCCAGCAGCCCGGGAAAGGGGGCCTCCGGGGAGCTGTTTTTT. Translation: CASSPGKGASGELFF.

This sequence joins TRBV27 and TRBJ1-1, with unresolved D. Germline CDR1 is MNHEY and CDR2 is SMNVEV (reference sequence). V shed 3 bases and J shed 8 bases, with 13 bases lying between them. The CDR3 is 13 residues long. The CDR3 coding sequence is TGTGCCAGCAGTTTCGGTAGTCCCAGAGAAGCTTTCTTT. Translated, it gives CASSFGSPREAFF.

The chain employs TRBV29-1 and TRBJ2-1; D remains ambiguous. The CDR3 contains 13 residues. Germline V gene data show CDR1 as SQVTM and CDR2 as ANQGSEA. V lost 7 bases and J 7 bases, leaving 17 bases between the germline ends. CDR3 loop: CSGLVSQRNEQFF. Written as DNA, the CDR3 is TGCAGCGGTTTAGTTAGCCAAAGGAATGAGCAGTTCTTC.

This chain uses TRBV29-1 with TRBJ1-2; D is unclear. Germline V gene sequence: CDR1 SQVTM, CDR2 ANQGSEA. The CDR3 totals 13 residues. Between the trimmed V and J ends, which lost 4 bases and 4 bases, there was a span of 13 bases. DNA of the CDR3: TGCAGCGTTGTTTTCGGTCCGTTCTATGGCTACACCTTC. This translates into CSVVFGPFYGYTF. Filled out from reference TRBV29-1 and TRBJ1-2, the complete variable domain reads SAVISQKPSRDICQRGTSLTIQCQVDSQVTMMFWYRQQPGQSLTLIATANQGSEATYESGFVIDKFPISRPNLTFSTLTVSNMSPEDSSIYLCSVVFGPFYGYTFGSGTRLTVV.

The chain uses TRBV29-1 and TRBJ2-1, with no clear D. V was cut by 6 bases and J by 4 bases, with 19 bases left in between. The CDR3 runs to 15 residues. CDR1 SQVTM and CDR2 ANQGSEA come from the germline V gene. The CDR3 coding sequence is TGCAGCGTCCCAGACCCGTCATTCGGGTACAATGAGCAGTTCTTC. This sequence encodes CSVPDPSFGYNEQFF.

The CDR3 loop reads CASSLDPGGQFF. DNA for the CDR3: TGTGCCAGCAGCTTAGACCCCGGTGGGCAGTTCTTC. The chain links TRBV5-6 to TRBJ2-1; D is unclear. CDR1 is SGHDT and CDR2 is YYEEEE in the germline V gene. V was pared by 2 bases and J by 12 bases, with 12 bases between. The CDR3 has 12 residues.

The rearrangement links TRBV5-1 to TRBJ2-7; the D gene could be TRBD1 or TRBD2 (6 bases each). The CDR3 covers 12 residues. Germline loops: CDR1 SGHRS, CDR2 YFSETQ. Between the trimmed V and J ends, which lost 3 bases and 7 bases, there was a span of 11 bases. The CDR3 DNA reads as TGCGCCAGCAGCTCCAGGGGAGGTGAGCAGTACTTC. Protein product: CASSSRGGEQYF.

As to this clone: Additional DNA sequences in this sample encode the identical CDR3. The rearrangement joins TRBV6-4 to TRBJ1-1, with TRBD1 as a possible D gene (5 bases). CDR1 is MRHNA, CDR2 SNTAGT, per germline. The CDR3 contains 12 residues. V was shortened by 2 bases and J by 4 bases, with 5 bases between the two germline ends. Here the CDR3 DNA reads TGTGCCAGCAGTGACGGGGGCACTGAAGCTTTCTTT. This translates into CASSDGGTEAFF.

The table lists this clone with a few counts. The chain combines TRBV30 with TRBJ2-1; no definite D call. The CDR3 is 15 residues long. Germline V CDR1 and CDR2: GTSNPN, SVGIG (reference sequence). Trimming shortened V by 0 bases and J by 2 bases, and 11 bases separated the two germline ends. The CDR3 reads CAWSVFFGAYNEQFF. The CDR3 coding sequence is TGTGCCTGGAGTGTATTCTTTGGCGCCTACAATGAGCAGTTCTTC.